What follows are 21 T cell receptor beta chains derived from one specimen sequenced in a study of shared clonotypes between healthy human individuals. The protocol was immunoSEQ multiplex PCR, while the TCRdb copy is restricted to in-frame clones and leaves out a portion. The sample yields about 1 million clones, approximately 68% seen once. Sequencing was carried out using memory CD4+ T cells sorted from blood. The subset: CD45RA-negative fraction. Every receptor here comes from a young man in good health.

This clone was counted a few times. The V and J genes are TRBV19 and TRBJ2-5; 10 nucleotides align to TRBD1. Germline V gives CDR1 LNHDA, CDR2 SQIVND (reference sequence). The CDR3 is 13 amino acids. J gave up 5 bases and V 8 bases, and 5 bases lay outside the gene matches. The CDR3 region is CASGTGAAETQYF. DNA for the CDR3: TGTGCCAGTGGGACAGGGGCTGCTGAGACCCAGTACTTC.

This chain's CDR3 is CASSKGTGNTIYF. CDR3 bases: TGTGCCAGTAGTAAAGGGACTGGAAACACCATATATTTT. V and J are TRBV19 and TRBJ1-3, with D hard to call. CDR3 length equals 13 residues. CDR1 and CDR2 from the germline V gene are LNHDA and SQIVND (reference sequence). V was trimmed by 4 bases and J by 2 bases, leaving 6 bases between them.

The chain has TRBV7-9 and TRBJ1-1, with D possibly TRBD1 on 5 matching bases. The CDR3 loop spans 13 amino acids. CDR1 and CDR2 from the germline V gene are SEHNR and FQNEAQ (reference sequence). V was trimmed by 4 bases and J by 4 bases, leaving 10 bases between them. The CDR3 spells CASSSNGGTEAFF. Written as DNA, the CDR3 is TGTGCCAGCAGCTCAAATGGGGGCACTGAAGCTTTCTTT.

The chain employs TRBV6-5 and TRBJ1-1; 9 positions agree with TRBD1. The V segment lost 8 bases and the J segment 4 bases; nucleotides outside the gene matches: 2. Germline assignment: CDR1 MNHEY and CDR2 SVGAGI. The CDR3 loop spans 12 amino acids. CDR3 sequence (DNA): TGTGCCAGCGGACAGGGGAGCACTGAAGCTTTCTTT. This codes for CASGQGSTEAFF.

The chain's CDR3 is CASSAHVAMANPQETQYF. In nucleotides, the CDR3 is TGTGCCAGCAGCGCCCACGTCGCGATGGCCAACCCTCAAGAGACCCAGTACTTC. V is TRBV5-8 and J is TRBJ2-5; D gene unclear. The ends were cut back, 4 bases at V and 2 bases at J, with 24 bases in the middle. CDR1 is SGHTS, CDR2 YDEGEE, per germline. The length of the CDR3 is 18 residues.

This sequence joins TRBV19 and TRBJ2-5; the match to TRBD1 covers 9 bases. The junction had 8 bases not matched to a gene; V was cut back by 10 bases and J by 5 bases. Germline CDR1 is LNHDA and CDR2 is SQIVND (reference sequence). The CDR3 covers 13 residues. The CDR3 region is CATGTGRRETQYF. CDR3 nucleotide sequence: TGTGCCACCGGGACAGGGAGACGGGAGACCCAGTACTTC. Full variable domain (remainder filled in from reference TRBV19 and TRBJ2-5): DGGITQSPKYLFRKEGQNVTLSCEQNLNHDAMYWYRQDPGQGLRLIYYSQIVNDFQKGDIAEGYSVSREKKESFPLTVTSAQKNPTAFYLCATGTGRRETQYFGPGTRLLVL.

This sequence joins TRBV2 and TRBJ1-6; TRBD1 might be the D (6 bases). There are 12 residues in the CDR3. V lost 4 bases and J 8 bases, leaving 6 bases between the germline ends. Germline values: CDR1 SNHLY, CDR2 FYNNEI. The CDR3, as DNA: TGTGCCAGCAGTGGGACAGATTCACCCCTCCACTTT. Translating it yields CASSGTDSPLHF.

The chain recombines TRBV5-8 with TRBJ2-5; D is uncertain. Looked up from germline, CDR1 is SGHTS and CDR2 is YDEGEE. Trimming took 2 bases from V and 5 from J, leaving 16 bases between them. This CDR3 contains 15 residues. The CDR3 sequence: CASSFNGRPHETQYF. The CDR3 DNA sequence: TGTGCCAGCAGCTTTAACGGACGCCCGCACGAGACCCAGTACTTC.

J is TRBJ2-7 and V is TRBV7-2, with 9 bases lining up with TRBD2. CDR3 length: 15 residues. J lost 7 bases, V lost 1 base, and 8 bases had no gene match. CDR1 SGHTA and CDR2 FQGNSA come from the germline V gene. CDR3 region: CASSLGASGTTEQYF. The DNA of the CDR3 is TGTGCCAGCAGCTTAGGGGCTAGCGGGACCACAGAGCAGTACTTC.

Points on this clone: Other DNA sequences within the sample encode an identical CDR3. The chain joins TRBV30 to TRBJ1-3; D might be TRBD1 (5 bases). Trimming left V 3 bases short and J 2 bases short, with 14 bases between. The length of the CDR3 is 15 residues. Germline-derived CDR1 and CDR2 are GTSNPN and SVGIG (reference sequence). CDR3 sequence (DNA): TGTGCCTGGAGCGTCACAGGCCAGACTGGAAACACCATATATTTT. It encodes CAWSVTGQTGNTIYF.

The chain combines TRBV5-1 with TRBJ2-3, with a weak D call TRBD2 (6 bases). The CDR3 runs to 16 residues. Per germline, CDR1 SGHRS and CDR2 YFSETQ. Trimming took off 2 bases at V and 5 bases at J, with 18 bases between the two ends. DNA for the CDR3: TGCGCCAGCAGCTTCCAGGCTAGCGCCGCTGGAGATACGCAGTATTTT. Its protein is CASSFQASAAGDTQYF.

This chain connects TRBV10-3 to TRBJ2-1; unclear D gene. The CDR3 loop spans 13 amino acids. CDR1 and CDR2 (germline): ENHRY, SYGVKD. Trimming took 2 bases from V and 5 from J, leaving 7 bases between them. CDR3 sequence: CAISEDGHNEQFF. The CDR3 DNA reads as TGTGCCATCAGTGAGGACGGTCACAATGAGCAGTTCTTC.

The chain is built from TRBV28 and TRBJ1-1; maybe TRBD1 (6 bases). Germline assignment: CDR1 MDHEN and CDR2 SYDVKM. The CDR3 totals 12 residues. The V gene lost 7 bases and the J gene lost 10 bases, with 16 bases spanning the gap. CDR3: CASTGGARGAFF. The CDR3 bases are TGTGCCAGCACGGGGGGGGCCCGGGGAGCTTTCTTT. The full variable domain, completed using reference TRBV28 and TRBJ1-1, is DVKVTQSSRYLVKRTGEKVFLECVQDMDHENMFWYRQDPGLGLRLIYFSYDVKMKEKGDIPEGYSVSREKKERFSLILESASTNQTSMYLCASTGGARGAFFGQGTRLTVV.

The chain employs TRBV4-1 and TRBJ2-7; TRBD1 aligns across 9 bases. There are 15 residues in the CDR3. Germline V gives CDR1 MGHRA, CDR2 YSYEKL. V shed 1 base, J shed 3 bases, and the junction held 4 bases outside the gene matches. The CDR3 is CASSQGTGDLYEQYF. The CDR3 nucleotides are TGCGCCAGCAGCCAAGGGACAGGGGACCTCTACGAGCAGTACTTC.

The chain has TRBV7-9 and TRBJ1-4, with D hard to call. This CDR3 is built from 14 residues. Trimming took 7 bases from V and 14 from J, leaving 23 bases between them. The germline CDR1 and CDR2 sequences are SEHNR and FQNEAQ (reference sequence). CDR3 protein: CASNNLRASGTLFF. CDR3 nucleotide sequence: TGTGCCAGCAACAATCTCCGGGCCTCCGGAACCCTGTTTTTT.

This clone was counted a single time. V and J are TRBV7-2 and TRBJ2-1; D unclear. The CDR3 contains 11 residues. Trimming removed 5 bases at V and 9 bases at J, with 8 bases between. Germline lookup yields CDR1 SGHTA and CDR2 FQGNSA. This chain's CDR3 is CASSQVGEQFF. The CDR3 nucleotides read TGTGCCAGCAGCCAGGTAGGTGAGCAGTTCTTC.

CDR3 in amino acids: CASRRGNQPQHF. CDR3 in DNA: TGTGCCAGTCGACGGGGCAATCAGCCCCAGCATTTT. The chain combines TRBV6-4 with TRBJ1-5; D uncertain. From germline, CDR1 is MRHNA and CDR2 SNTAGT. V lost 9 bases and J lost 2, with 8 bases in between. This CDR3 comprises 12 residues.

Points on this clone: This specimen includes other DNA sequences encoding the same CDR3. The rearrangement links TRBV7-2 to TRBJ2-7; D is undetermined. The CDR3 is 11 residues long. The ends were cut back, 2 bases at V and 4 bases at J, with 3 bases in the middle. Looked up from germline, CDR1 is SGHTA and CDR2 is FQGNSA. For the CDR3, the DNA is TGTGCCAGCAGCTTAATATACGAGCAGTACTTC. Translating gives CASSLIYEQYF.

This clone was counted at least ten times. V and J are TRBV5-1 and TRBJ2-5, with D perhaps TRBD2 (6 bases). CDR1 and CDR2 from the germline V gene are SGHRS and YFSETQ. The V and J ends lost 0 bases and 3 bases respectively, with 12 bases between them. The CDR3 sequence is 15 residues long. The chain's CDR3 is CASSLDGSPEETQYF. The CDR3 DNA sequence: TGCGCCAGCAGCTTGGACGGGAGTCCCGAAGAGACCCAGTACTTC.

The chain employs TRBV28 and TRBJ2-7; a weak D match, TRBD1 (6 bases). Per the germline V gene, CDR1 is MDHEN and CDR2 is SYDVKM. The V gene lost 7 bases and the J gene lost 3 bases, with 19 bases spanning the gap. The CDR3 length is 15 residues. CDR3 region: CASIGSAGASYEQYF. The DNA of the CDR3 is TGTGCCAGCATCGGATCCGCAGGGGCTAGCTACGAGCAGTACTTC.

The chain joins TRBV25-1 to TRBJ1-1; a possible D gene is TRBD1 (6 bases). Germline CDR1 and CDR2: MGHDK and SYGVNS. Trimming removed 4 bases from V and 3 bases from J, with 12 bases in between. CDR3 size: 14 residues. The CDR3 region is CASSADRSYTEAFF. Written as DNA, the CDR3 is TGTGCCAGCAGTGCAGACAGGTCGTACACTGAAGCTTTCTTT.